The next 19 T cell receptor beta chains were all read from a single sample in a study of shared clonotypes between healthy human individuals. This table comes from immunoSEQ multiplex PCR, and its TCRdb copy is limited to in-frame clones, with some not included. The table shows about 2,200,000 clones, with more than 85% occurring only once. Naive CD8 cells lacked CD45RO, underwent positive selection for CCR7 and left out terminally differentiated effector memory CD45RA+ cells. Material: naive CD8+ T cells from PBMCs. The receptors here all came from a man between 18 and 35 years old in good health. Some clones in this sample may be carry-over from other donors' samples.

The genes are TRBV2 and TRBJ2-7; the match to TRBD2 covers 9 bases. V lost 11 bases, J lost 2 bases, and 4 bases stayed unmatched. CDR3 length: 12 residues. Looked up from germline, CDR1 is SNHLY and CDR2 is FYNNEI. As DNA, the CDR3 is TGTGCCGCGGGAGGGGAAGCCTACGAGCAGTACTTC. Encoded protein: CAAGGEAYEQYF.

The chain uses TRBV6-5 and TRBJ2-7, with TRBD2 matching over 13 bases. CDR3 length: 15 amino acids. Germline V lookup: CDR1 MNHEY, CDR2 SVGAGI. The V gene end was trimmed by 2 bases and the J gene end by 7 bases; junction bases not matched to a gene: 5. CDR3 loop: CASSYGLAGVFEQYF. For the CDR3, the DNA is TGTGCCAGCAGTTACGGACTAGCGGGGGTGTTTGAGCAGTACTTC.

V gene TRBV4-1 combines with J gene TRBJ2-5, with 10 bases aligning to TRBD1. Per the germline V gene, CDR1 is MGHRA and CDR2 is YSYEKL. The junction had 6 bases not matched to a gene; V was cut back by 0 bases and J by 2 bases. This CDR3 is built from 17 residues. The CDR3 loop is CASSQEPGTGEQETQYF. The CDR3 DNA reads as TGCGCCAGCAGCCAAGAGCCCGGGACAGGGGAACAAGAGACCCAGTACTTC.

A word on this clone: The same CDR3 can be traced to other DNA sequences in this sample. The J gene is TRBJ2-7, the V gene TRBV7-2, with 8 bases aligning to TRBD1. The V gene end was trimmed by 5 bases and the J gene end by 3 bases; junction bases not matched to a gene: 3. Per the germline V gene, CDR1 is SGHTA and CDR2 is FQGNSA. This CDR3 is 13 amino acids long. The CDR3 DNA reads TGTGCCAGCAGCCCCGGACAGGGCTACGAGCAGTACTTC. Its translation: CASSPGQGYEQYF.

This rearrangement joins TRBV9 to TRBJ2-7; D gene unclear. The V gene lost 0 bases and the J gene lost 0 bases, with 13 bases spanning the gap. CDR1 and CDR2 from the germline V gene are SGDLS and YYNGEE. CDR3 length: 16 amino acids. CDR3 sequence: CASSVEVGDNSYEQYF. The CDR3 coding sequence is TGTGCCAGCAGCGTAGAAGTAGGAGACAACTCCTACGAGCAGTACTTC.

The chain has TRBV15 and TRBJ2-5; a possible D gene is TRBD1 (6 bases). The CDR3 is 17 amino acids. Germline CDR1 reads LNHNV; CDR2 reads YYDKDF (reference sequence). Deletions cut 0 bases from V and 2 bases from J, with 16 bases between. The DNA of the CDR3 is TGTGCCACCAGCAGAGAGCAGTTTATGGGGGCGCAAGAGACCCAGTACTTC. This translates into CATSREQFMGAQETQYF.

CDR3 in amino acids: CASSDRDGIFNTQYF. CDR3 in DNA: TGTGCCAGCAGCGACCGGGACGGGATCTTTAATACGCAGTATTTT. The chain uses TRBV7-9 and TRBJ2-3; D could derive from TRBD1 or TRBD2 (5 bases each). Germline CDR1 is SEHNR and CDR2 is FQNEAQ (reference sequence). CDR3 length: 15 amino acids. V lost 5 bases to trimming and J lost 7 bases, with 19 bases between them.

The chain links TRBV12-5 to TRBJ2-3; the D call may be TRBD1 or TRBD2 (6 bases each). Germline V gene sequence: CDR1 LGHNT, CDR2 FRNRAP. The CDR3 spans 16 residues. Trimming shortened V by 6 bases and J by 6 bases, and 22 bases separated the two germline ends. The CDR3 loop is CASGNRNRGPLDTQYF. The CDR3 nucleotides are TGTGCTAGTGGAAACCGCAACCGGGGGCCCCTGGATACGCAGTATTTT.

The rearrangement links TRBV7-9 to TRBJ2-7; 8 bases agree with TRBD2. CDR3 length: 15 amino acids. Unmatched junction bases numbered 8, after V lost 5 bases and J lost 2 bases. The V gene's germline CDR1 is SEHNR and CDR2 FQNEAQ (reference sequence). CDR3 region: CASSTTSGVPYEQYF. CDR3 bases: TGTGCCAGCAGCACCACTAGCGGAGTCCCCTACGAGCAGTACTTC.

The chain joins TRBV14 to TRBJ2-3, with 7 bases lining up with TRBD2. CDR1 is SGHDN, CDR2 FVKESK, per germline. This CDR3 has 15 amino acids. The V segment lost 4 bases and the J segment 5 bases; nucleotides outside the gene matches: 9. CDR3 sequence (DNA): TGTGCCAGCAGCCTCCGGGGGAGGGCCGTAGATACGCAGTATTTT. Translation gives CASSLRGRAVDTQYF.

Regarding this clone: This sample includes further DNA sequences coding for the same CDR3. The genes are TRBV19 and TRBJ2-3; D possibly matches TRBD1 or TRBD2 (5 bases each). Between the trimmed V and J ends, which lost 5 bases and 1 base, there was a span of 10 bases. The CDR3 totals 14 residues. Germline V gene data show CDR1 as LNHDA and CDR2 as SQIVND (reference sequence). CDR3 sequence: CASSSGPGTDTQYF. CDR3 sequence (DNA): TGTGCCAGTAGTTCGGGGCCGGGCACAGATACGCAGTATTTT.

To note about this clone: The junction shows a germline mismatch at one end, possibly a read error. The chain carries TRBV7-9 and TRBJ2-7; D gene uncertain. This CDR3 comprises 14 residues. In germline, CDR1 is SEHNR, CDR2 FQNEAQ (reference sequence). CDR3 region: CASSFASEAYPWDF. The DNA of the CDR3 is TGTGCCAGCAGCTTCGCGTCCGAGGCATACCCCTGGGACTTC.

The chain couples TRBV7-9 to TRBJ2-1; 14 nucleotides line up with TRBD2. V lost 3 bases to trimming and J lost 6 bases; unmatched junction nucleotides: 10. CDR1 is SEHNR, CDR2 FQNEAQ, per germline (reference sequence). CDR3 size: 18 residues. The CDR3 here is CASSLTSGRENPANEQFF. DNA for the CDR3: TGTGCCAGCAGCTTGACTAGCGGGAGGGAAAACCCTGCCAATGAGCAGTTCTTC.

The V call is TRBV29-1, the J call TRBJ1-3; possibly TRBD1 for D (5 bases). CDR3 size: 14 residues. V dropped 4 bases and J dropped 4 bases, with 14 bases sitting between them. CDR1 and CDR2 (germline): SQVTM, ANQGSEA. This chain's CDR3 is CSVALWDGGNTIYF. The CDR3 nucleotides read TGCAGCGTTGCGCTCTGGGACGGGGGAAACACCATATATTTT.

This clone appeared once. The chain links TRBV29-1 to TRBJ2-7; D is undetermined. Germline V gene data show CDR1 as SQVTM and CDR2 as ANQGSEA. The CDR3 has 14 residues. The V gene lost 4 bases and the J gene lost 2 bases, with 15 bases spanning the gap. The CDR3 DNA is TGCAGCGTTGCTGGCGATCGAGGCCCCTACGAGCAGTACTTC. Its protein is CSVAGDRGPYEQYF.

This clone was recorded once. CDR3: CASSSETGPGANVLTF. CDR3 coding DNA: TGTGCCAGCAGTTCAGAGACAGGGCCTGGGGCCAACGTCCTGACTTTC. The chain joins TRBV6-7 to TRBJ2-6, with 7 bases identical to TRBD1. TRBV6-7 is known as an ORF, though its function is uncertain. V dropped 4 bases and J dropped 2; count of bases not matched to a gene: 5. CDR3 length: 16 amino acids.

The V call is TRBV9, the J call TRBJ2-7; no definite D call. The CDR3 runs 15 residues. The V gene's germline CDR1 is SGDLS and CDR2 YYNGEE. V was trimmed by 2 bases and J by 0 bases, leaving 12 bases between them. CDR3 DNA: TGTGCCAGCAGCGTCCTCCCAGCGCCCTCCTACGAGCAGTACTTC. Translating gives CASSVLPAPSYEQYF.

CDR3 in DNA: TGTGCTAGTGGTTTGGCACCAGGGCAGGGCTACACCTTC. It translates to CASGLAPGQGYTF. The J gene is TRBJ1-2, the V gene TRBV12-5; weak D call: TRBD1 (5 bases). This CDR3 has 13 amino acids. V lost 1 base to trimming and J lost 8 bases, with 11 bases between them. In germline, CDR1 is LGHNT, CDR2 FRNRAP. The variable domain in full, with the rest retrieved from reference TRBV12-5 and TRBJ1-2, is DARVTQTPRHKVTEMGQEVTMRCQPILGHNTVFWYRQTMMQGLELLAYFRNRAPLDDSGMPKDRFSAEMPDATLATLKIQPSEPRDSAVYFCASGLAPGQGYTFGSGTRLTVV.

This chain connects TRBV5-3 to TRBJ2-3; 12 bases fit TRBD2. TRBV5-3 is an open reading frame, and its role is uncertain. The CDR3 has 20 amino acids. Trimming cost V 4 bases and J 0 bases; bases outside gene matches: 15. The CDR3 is CARSLVGLAGYPCSTDTQYF. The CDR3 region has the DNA TGTGCCAGAAGCCTCGTCGGACTAGCGGGATACCCATGTAGCACAGATACGCAGTATTTT.